This record concerns one TCR beta chain sequence. Its antigen is as yet unknown. The sample comes from a study of OX40 agonist ivuxolimab in advanced cancers. General study findings and limits: With doses of 0.1-3.0 mg/kg, partial responders showed among the lowest clonal expansion.

The repertoire was sequenced with immunoSEQ multiplex PCR; TCRdb's copy has only in-frame clones and lacks some. The sample records 73,000 or so clones, about 90% being singletons. The CDR3 consists of 15 residues. The germline V gene has CDR1 GTSNPN and CDR2 SVGIG (reference sequence). Trimming shortened V by 4 bases and J by 0 bases, and 10 bases separated the two germline ends. The chain uses TRBV30 and TRBJ1-6; D gene unclear. The receptor's source is an adult with an advanced solid tumor such as melanoma, head and neck, liver or kidney cancer. This material consisted of CD4+ or CD8+ T cells sorted from blood, taken in a trial of the OX40 agonist ivuxolimab. CDR3: CAWTGLNSYNSPLHF. For the CDR3, the DNA is TGTGCCTGGACCGGACTCAACTCCTATAATTCACCCCTCCACTTT.